This TCR beta chain was identified during a study of T cells in Graves' hyperthyroidism and ophthalmopathy. As for the study in general: Peripheral blood specimens were obtained at initial diagnosis, prior to any treatment. General study findings and limits: Blood shared most expanded thyroid clonotypes above 0.001.

This clonotype was detected only a few times. Its antigen is as yet unknown. TCR beta CDR3 sequences were amplified from RNA transcripts. HTBI primers drove first-round RT-PCR of the TCR CDR3. TCRdb fed the multiplex PCR reads into MiXCR, producing one record per CDR3 protein. The repertoire includes approximately 720,000 distinct CDR3 sequences, approximately 19% of them detected once, and 15% to 20% sits in the top ten. Exclusion of patients followed from uncontrolled infection, other autoimmune disease, pregnancy or lactation. Diagnoses were made from clinical symptoms, serum measures (thyroxine and TRAb), thyroid ultrasound and orbital computed tomography. The CDR3 loop spans 14 amino acids. V was trimmed by 3 bases and J by 5 bases, leaving 13 bases between them. Germline V gives CDR1 MGHRA, CDR2 YSYEKL.

This receptor was obtained from a woman aged 45-60 years with Graves' hyperthyroidism that later progressed to Graves' ophthalmopathy. This chain uses TRBV4-1 with TRBJ2-5; no definite D call. Specimen: blood. The CDR3 region is CASSHPDSSETQYF. The CDR3 nucleotides read TGCGCCAGCAGCCACCCAGACTCCTCCGAGACCCAGTACTTC.